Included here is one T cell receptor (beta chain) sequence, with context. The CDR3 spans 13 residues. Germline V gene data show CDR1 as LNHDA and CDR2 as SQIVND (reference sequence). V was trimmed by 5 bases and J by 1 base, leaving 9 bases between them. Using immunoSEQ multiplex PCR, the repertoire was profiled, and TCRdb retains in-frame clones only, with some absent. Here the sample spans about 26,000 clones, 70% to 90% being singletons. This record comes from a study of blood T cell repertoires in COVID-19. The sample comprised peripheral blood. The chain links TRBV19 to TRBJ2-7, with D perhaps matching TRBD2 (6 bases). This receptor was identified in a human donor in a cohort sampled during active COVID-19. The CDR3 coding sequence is TGTGCCAGTAGTGGGGAGGTTTCCTACGAGCAGTACTTC. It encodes CASSGEVSYEQYF.